This TCR beta chain was recovered during a study of long-term antiretroviral therapy in people with HIV. Sequencing used immunoSEQ v3.0 at survey level. Sequenced by immunoSEQ multiplex PCR; TCRdb stores in-frame clones only, minus some. The sample records roughly 15,000 clones, about 86% being singletons. V lost 6 bases and J lost 1, with 13 bases in between. The CDR3 loop spans 15 amino acids. Germline V gene lookup returns CDR1 LNHDA and CDR2 SQIVND (reference sequence). This sample comprised unsorted PBMCs, obtained 0.1 years after starting antiretroviral therapy. The rearrangement links TRBV19 to TRBJ1-5; D gene uncertain. The receptor was isolated from a man younger than 35 with HIV. In nucleotides, the CDR3 is TGTGCCAGTAGAATGGTATTGAAGAGCAATCAGCCCCAGCATTTT. Translating gives CASRMVLKSNQPQHF. The complete variable domain, with remaining parts taken from reference TRBV19 and TRBJ1-5, reads DGGITQSPKYLFRKEGQNVTLSCEQNLNHDAMYWYRQDPGQGLRLIYYSQIVNDFQKGDIAEGYSVSREKKESFPLTVTSAQKNPTAFYLCASRMVLKSNQPQHFGDGTRLSIL.